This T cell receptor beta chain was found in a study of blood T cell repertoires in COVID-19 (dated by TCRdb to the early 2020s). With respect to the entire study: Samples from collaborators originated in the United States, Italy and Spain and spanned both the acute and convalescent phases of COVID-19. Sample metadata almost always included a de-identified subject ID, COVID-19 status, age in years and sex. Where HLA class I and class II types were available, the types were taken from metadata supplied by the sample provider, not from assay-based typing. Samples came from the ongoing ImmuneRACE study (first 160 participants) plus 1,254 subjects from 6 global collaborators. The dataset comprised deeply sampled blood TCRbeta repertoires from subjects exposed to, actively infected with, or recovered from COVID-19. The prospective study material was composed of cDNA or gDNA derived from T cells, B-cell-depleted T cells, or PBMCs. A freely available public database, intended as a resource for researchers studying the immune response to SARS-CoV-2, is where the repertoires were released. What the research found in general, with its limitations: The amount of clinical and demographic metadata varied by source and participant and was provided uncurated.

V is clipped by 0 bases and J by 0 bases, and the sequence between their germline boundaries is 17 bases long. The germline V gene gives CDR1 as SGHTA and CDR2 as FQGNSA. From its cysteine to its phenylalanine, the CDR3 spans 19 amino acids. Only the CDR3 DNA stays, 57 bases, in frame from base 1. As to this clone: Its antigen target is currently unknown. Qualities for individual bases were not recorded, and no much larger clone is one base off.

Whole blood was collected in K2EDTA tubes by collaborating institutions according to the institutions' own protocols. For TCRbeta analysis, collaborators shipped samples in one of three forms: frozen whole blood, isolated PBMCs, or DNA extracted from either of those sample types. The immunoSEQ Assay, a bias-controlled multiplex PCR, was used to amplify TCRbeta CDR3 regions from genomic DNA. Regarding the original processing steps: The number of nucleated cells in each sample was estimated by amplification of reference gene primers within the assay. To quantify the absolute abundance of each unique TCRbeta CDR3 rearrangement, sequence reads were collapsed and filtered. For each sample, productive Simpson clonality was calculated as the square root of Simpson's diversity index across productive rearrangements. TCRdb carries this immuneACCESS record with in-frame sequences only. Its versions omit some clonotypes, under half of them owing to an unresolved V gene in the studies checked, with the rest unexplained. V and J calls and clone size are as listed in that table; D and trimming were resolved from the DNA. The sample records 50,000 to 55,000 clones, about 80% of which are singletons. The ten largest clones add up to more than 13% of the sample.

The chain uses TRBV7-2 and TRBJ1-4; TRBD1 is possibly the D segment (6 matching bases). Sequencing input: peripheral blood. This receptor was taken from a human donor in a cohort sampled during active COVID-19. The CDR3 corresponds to CASSLAPPTGAATNEKLFF. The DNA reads TGTGCCAGCAGCTTAGCCCCCCCGACAGGCGCTGCAACTAATGAAAAACTGTTTTTT.